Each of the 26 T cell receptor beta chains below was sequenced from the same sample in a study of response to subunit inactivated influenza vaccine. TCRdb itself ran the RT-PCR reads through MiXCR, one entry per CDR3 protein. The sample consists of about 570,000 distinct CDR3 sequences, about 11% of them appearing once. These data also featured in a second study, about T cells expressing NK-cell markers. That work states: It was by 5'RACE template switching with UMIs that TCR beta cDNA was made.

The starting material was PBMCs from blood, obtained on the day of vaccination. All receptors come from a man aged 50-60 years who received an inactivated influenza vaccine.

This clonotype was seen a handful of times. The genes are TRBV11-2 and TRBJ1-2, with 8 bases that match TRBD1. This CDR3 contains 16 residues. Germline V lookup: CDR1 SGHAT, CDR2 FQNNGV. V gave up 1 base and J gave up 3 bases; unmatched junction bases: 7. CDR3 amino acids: CASSLAPQGVYYGYTF. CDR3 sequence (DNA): TGTGCCAGCAGCTTAGCCCCACAGGGGGTATACTATGGCTACACCTTC.

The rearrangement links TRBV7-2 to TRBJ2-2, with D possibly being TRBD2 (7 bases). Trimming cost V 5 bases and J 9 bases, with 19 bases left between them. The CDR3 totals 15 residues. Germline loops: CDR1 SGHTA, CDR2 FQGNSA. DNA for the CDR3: TGTGCCAGCAGCCCCCGGGGGGCGGGAAATAGGGAGCTGTTTTTT. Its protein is CASSPRGAGNRELFF.

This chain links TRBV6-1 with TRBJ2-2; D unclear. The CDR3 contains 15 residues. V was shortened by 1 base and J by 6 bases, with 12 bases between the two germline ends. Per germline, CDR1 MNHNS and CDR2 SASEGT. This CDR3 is CASSEVYGSPGELFF. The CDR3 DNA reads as TGTGCCAGCAGTGAAGTTTACGGCTCCCCCGGGGAGCTGTTTTTT.

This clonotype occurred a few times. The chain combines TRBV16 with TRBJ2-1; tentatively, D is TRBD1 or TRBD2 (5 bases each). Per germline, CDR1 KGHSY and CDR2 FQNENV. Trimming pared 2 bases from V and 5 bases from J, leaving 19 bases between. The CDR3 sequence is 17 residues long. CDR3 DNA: TGTGCCAGCAGCCAAGGTTGGGGGACGGGTGGAAACAATGAGCAGTTCTTC. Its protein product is CASSQGWGTGGNNEQFF.

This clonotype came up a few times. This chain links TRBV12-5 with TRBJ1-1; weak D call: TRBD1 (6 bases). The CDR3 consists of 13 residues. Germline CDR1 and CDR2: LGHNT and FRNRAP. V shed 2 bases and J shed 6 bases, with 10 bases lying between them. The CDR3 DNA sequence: TGTGCTAGTGGTTTGCAGGGGTTGTCTGAAGCTTTCTTT. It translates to CASGLQGLSEAFF.

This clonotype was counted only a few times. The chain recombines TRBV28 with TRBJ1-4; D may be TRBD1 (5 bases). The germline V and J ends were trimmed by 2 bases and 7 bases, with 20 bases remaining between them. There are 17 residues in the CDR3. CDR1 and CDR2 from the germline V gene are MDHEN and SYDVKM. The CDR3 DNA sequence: TGTGCCAGCAGTTTAGTTGGGACCACCTTATCGGGTGAAAAACTGTTTTTT. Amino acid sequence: CASSLVGTTLSGEKLFF. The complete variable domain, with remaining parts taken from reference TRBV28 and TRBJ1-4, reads DVKVTQSSRYLVKRTGEKVFLECVQDMDHENMFWYRQDPGLGLRLIYFSYDVKMKEKGDIPEGYSVSREKKERFSLILESASTNQTSMYLCASSLVGTTLSGEKLFFGSGTQLSVL.

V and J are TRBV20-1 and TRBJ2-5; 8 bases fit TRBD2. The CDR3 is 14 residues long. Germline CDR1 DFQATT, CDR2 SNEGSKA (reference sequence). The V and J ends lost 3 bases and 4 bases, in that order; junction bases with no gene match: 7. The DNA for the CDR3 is TGCAGTGCTAGTGGTAGCGGGAACTTAGAGACCCAGTACTTC. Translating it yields CSASGSGNLETQYF.

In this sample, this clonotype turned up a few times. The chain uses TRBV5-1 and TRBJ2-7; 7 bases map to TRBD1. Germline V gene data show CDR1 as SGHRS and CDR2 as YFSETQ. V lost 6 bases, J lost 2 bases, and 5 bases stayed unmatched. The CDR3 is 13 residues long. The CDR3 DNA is TGCGCCAGCAACCCGGGACAGACCTACGAGCAGTACTTC. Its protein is CASNPGQTYEQYF. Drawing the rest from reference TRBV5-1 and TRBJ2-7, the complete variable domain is KAGVTQTPRYLIKTRGQQVTLSCSPISGHRSVSWYQQTPGQGLQFLFEYFSETQRNKGNFPGRFSGRQFSNSRSEMNVSTLELGDSALYLCASNPGQTYEQYFGPGTRLTVT.

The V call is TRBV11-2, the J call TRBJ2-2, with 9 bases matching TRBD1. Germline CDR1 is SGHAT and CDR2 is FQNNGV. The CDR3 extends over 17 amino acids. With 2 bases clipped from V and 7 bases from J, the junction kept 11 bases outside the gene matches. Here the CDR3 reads CASSLTVWDRVLGELFF. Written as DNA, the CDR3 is TGTGCCAGCAGCTTAACCGTTTGGGACAGGGTTCTCGGGGAGCTGTTTTTT.

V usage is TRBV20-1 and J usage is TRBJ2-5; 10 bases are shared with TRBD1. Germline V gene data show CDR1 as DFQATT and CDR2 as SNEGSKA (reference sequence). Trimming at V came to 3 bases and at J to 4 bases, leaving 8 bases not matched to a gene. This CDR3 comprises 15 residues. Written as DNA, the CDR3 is TGCAGTGCTAGCCCCGGGACAGGGGATAGAGAGACCCAGTACTTC. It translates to CSASPGTGDRETQYF.

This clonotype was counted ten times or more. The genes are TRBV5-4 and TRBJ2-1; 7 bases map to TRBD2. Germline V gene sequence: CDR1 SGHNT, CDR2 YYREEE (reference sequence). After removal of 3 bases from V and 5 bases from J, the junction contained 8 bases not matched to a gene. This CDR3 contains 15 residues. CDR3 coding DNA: TGTGCCAGCAGCTCATTGGGACTACCCGACAATGAGCAGTTCTTC. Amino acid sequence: CASSSLGLPDNEQFF.

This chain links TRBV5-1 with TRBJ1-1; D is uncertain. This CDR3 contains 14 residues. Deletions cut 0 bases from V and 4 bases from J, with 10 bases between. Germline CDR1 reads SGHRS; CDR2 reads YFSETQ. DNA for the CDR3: TGCGCCAGCAGCTTGGTAACAGCGAGCACTGAAGCTTTCTTT. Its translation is CASSLVTASTEAFF.

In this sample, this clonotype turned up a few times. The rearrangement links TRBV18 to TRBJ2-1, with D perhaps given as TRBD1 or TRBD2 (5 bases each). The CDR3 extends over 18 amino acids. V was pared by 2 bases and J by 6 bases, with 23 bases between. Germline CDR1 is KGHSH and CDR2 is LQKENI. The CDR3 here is CASSPGEGRVFLRNEQFF. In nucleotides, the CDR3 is TGTGCCAGCTCACCAGGTGAGGGGCGAGTCTTTTTGCGCAATGAGCAGTTCTTC.

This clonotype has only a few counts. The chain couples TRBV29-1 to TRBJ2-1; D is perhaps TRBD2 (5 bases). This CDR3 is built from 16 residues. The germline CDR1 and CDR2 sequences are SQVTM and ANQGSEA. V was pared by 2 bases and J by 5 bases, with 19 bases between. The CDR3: CSVESPHMRGHNEQFF. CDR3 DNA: TGCAGCGTTGAAAGCCCCCACATGAGAGGGCACAATGAGCAGTTCTTC.

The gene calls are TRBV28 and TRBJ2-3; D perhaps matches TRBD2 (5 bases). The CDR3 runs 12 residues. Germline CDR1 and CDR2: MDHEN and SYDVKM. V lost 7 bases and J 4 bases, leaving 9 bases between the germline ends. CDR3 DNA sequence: TGTGCCAGCAAAGCGGCGGCAGATACGCAGTATTTT. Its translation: CASKAAADTQYF.

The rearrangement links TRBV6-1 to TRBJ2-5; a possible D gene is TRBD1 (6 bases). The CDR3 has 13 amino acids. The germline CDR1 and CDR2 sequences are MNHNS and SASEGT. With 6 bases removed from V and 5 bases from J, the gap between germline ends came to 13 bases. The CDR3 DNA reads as TGTGCCAGCAGGCTGACAGGCTGGGAGACCCAGTACTTC. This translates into CASRLTGWETQYF.

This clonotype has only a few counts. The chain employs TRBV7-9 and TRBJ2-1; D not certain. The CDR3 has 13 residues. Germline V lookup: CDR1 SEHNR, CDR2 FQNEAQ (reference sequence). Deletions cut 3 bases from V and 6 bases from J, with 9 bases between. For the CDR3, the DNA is TGTGCCAGCAGCTTCGCCGACTTCAATGAGCAGTTCTTC. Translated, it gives CASSFADFNEQFF.

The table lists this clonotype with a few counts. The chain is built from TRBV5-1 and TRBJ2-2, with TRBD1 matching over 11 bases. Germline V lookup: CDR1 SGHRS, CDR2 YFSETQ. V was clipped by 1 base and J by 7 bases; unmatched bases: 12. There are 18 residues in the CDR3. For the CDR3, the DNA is TGCGCCAGCAGCTTGCCCCGGACAGGGGGCGCGACTTACGGGGAGCTGTTTTTT. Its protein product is CASSLPRTGGATYGELFF. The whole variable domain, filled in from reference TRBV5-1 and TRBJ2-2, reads KAGVTQTPRYLIKTRGQQVTLSCSPISGHRSVSWYQQTPGQGLQFLFEYFSETQRNKGNFPGRFSGRQFSNSRSEMNVSTLELGDSALYLCASSLPRTGGATYGELFFGEGSRLTVL.

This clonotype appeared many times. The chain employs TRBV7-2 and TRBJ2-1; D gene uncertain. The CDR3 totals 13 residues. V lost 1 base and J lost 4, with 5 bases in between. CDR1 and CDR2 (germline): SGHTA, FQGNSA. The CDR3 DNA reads TGTGCCAGCAGCTTAGATTTGTACAATGAGCAGTTCTTC. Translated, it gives CASSLDLYNEQFF.

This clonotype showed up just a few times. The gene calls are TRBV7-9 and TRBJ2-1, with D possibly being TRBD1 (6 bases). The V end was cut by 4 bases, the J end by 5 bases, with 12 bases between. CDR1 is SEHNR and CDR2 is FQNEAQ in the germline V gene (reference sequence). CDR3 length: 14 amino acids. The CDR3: CASSSDRSNNEQFF. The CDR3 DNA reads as TGTGCCAGCAGCTCGGACAGAAGCAACAATGAGCAGTTCTTC.

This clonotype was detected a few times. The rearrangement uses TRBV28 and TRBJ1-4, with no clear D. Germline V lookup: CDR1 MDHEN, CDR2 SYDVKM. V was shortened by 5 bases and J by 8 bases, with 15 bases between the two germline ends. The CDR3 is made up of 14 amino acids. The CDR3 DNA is TGTGCCAGCAGTCAGGTGTTAGGTCAAGAAAAACTGTTTTTT. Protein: CASSQVLGQEKLFF.

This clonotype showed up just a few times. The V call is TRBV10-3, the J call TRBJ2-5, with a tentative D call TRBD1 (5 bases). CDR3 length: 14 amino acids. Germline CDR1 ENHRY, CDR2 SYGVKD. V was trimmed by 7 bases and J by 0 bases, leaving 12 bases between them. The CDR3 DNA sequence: TGTGCCATCAACGATTTGGGGCACCAAGAGACCCAGTACTTC. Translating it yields CAINDLGHQETQYF.

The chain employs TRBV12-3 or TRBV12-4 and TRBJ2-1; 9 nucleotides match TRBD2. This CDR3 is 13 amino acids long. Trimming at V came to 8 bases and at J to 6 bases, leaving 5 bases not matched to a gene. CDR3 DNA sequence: TGTGCCAGCGAGGCTAGCGGGGCCAATGAGCAGTTCTTC. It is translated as CASEASGANEQFF.

The CDR3 region is CAIRPGQGEGAGELFF. In nucleotides, the CDR3 is TGTGCCATCAGGCCGGGACAGGGAGAGGGTGCCGGGGAGCTGTTTTTT. V usage is TRBV10-3 and J usage is TRBJ2-2, with 9 bases matching TRBD1. The V segment lost 6 bases and the J segment 6 bases; nucleotides outside the gene matches: 11. Germline lookup yields CDR1 ENHRY and CDR2 SYGVKD. This CDR3 has 16 amino acids.

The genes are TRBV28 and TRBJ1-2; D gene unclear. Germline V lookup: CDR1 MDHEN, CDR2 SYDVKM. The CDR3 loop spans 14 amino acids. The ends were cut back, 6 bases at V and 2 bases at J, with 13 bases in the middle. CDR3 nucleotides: TGTGCCAGCAGCCGTAGGACGGTGAACTATGGCTACACCTTC. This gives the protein CASSRRTVNYGYTF.

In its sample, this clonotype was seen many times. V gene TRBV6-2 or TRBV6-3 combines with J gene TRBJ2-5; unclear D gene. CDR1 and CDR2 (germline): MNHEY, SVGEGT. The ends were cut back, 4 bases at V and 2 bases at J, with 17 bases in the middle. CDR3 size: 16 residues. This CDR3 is CASSSTVITVQETQYF. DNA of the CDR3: TGTGCCAGCAGTTCCACGGTCATCACTGTTCAAGAGACCCAGTACTTC.